The rows below give T cell receptor beta chains drawn from one sample of a study of immune heterogeneity within non-small cell lung tumors. TCRdb re-derived calls from the multiplex PCR reads in MiXCR, one entry per CDR3 protein. Here the sample spans roughly 14,000 distinct CDR3 sequences, 28% being singletons. Sequenced sample: lung tumor tissue. The receptors originated from a middle-aged man with non-small cell lung cancer. CDR3s include the opening cysteine and the closing phenylalanine or tryptophan. D genes are given only for firm matches. Clone size is not always given. Where it is, it says once, few, many or a class for expanded clones.

.	TRBV19	TRBJ2-2	.	TGTGCCAGTAGTATACCCGGTCGGTCCCTTAACACCGGGGAGCTGTTTTTT	CASSIPGRSLNTGELFF
medium-sized	TRBV7-2	TRBJ1-1	.	TGTGCCAGCAGCTTAGCGTACCGGAGGGACACTGAAGCTTTCTTT	CASSLAYRRDTEAFF
many	TRBV9	TRBJ1-6	.	TGTGCCAGCAGCGTAGACAGGGTAAATTCACCCCTCCACTTT	CASSVDRVNSPLHF
few	TRBV9	TRBJ1-3	.	TGTGCCAGCAGCGTCACCAGGAGGGGGGAAAACACCATATATTTT	CASSVTRRGENTIYF
many	TRBV4-1	TRBJ2-7	.	TGCGCCAGCAGCCAAGCCGATTCGTACGAGCAGTACTTC	CASSQADSYEQYF
many	TRBV12-3/TRBV12-4	TRBJ2-5	.	TGTGCCAGCAGCCCCTCGGAGACCCAGTACTTC	CASSPSETQYF
many	TRBV5-6	TRBJ1-2	.	TGTGCCAGCAGCCCGTACCGGATCCAGACGGGTGGCTACACCTTC	CASSPYRIQTGGYTF
many	TRBV2	TRBJ2-7	.	TGTGCCAGCAGTGAAGCGCTTAGAGGGCCCCACGAGCAGTACTTC	CASSEALRGPHEQYF
.	TRBV20-1	TRBJ2-1	.	TGCAGTGCTAGCGGCTCGCCAGGAAAAGGGGTCAGTGAGCAGTTCTTC	CSASGSPGKGVSEQFF
.	TRBV12-5	TRBJ1-1	TRBD1	TGTGCTAGTGGAACCGACAGGGTGAACACTGAAGCTTTCTTT	CASGTDRVNTEAFF
.	TRBV6-1	TRBJ2-7	.	TGTGCCATCAGCCGAGGTCGGGGACTCTACGAGCAGTACTTC	CAISRGRGLYEQYF
medium-sized	TRBV6-2/TRBV6-3	TRBJ2-7	.	TGTGCCAGCAGTTCTGGGGCGCTCTCCTACGAGCAGTACTTC	CASSSGALSYEQYF
few	TRBV7-9	TRBJ1-2	.	TGTGCCAGCAGCTTGACAGTAAACTATGGCTACACCTTC	CASSLTVNYGYTF
few	TRBV6-5	TRBJ2-5	TRBD2	TGTGCCAGCAGTTACTCGATAAGCGGGAGGTTTAGGTTCGACCAGTACTTC	CASSYSISGRFRFDQYF
few	TRBV11-3	TRBJ1-2	.	TGTGCCAGCAGACGCAGACAGGTAATGAAGGATGGCTACACCTTC	CASRRRQVMKDGYTF
many	TRBV6-1	TRBJ2-7	.	TGTGCCAGCAGGTCGAACGACCGCTACGAGCAGTACTTC	CASRSNDRYEQYF
few	TRBV15	TRBJ2-1	.	TGTGCCACCAGCACGAGGGCGGGCTACAATGAGCAGTTCTTC	CATSTRAGYNEQFF
many	TRBV27	TRBJ1-6	.	TGTGCCAGCAGTTTATCGGGCAGGGGCTATAATTCACCCCTCCACTTT	CASSLSGRGYNSPLHF
many	TRBV10-3	TRBJ2-7	.	TGTGCCATCAAAAACGCGGTCGACTCCTACGAGCAGTACTTC	CAIKNAVDSYEQYF
few	TRBV20-1	TRBJ2-5	.	TGCAGTGCTAGAGACAGGGGACGAGAGACCCAGTACTTC	CSARDRGRETQYF
medium-sized	TRBV27	TRBJ2-3	.	TGTGCCAGCAGTTGGAACGATCTCACAGATACGCAGTATTTT	CASSWNDLTDTQYF
.	TRBV4-1	TRBJ2-1	.	TGCGCCAGCAGCCAAGAGAGGCAGGGAGCCCACAATGAGCAGTTCTTC	CASSQERQGAHNEQFF
.	TRBV11-3	TRBJ2-3	.	TGTGCCAGCAGCTCAGGGTCTAGCACAGATACGCGGTATTTT	CASSSGSSTDTRYF
few	TRBV3-1	TRBJ2-1	TRBD2	TGTGCCAGCAGCCAAGACTTGCTAGCGGGAGGCCGAGTGCAGTTCTTC	CASSQDLLAGGRVQFF
few	TRBV5-6	TRBJ2-1	.	TGTGCCAGCAGCCGGGACTTCCTACAGTTCTTC	CASSRDFLQFF
medium-sized	TRBV30	TRBJ2-7	.	TGTGCCTGGAGTGTAGGGGGATCTTCCTACGAGCAGTACTTC	CAWSVGGSSYEQYF
many	TRBV12-3/TRBV12-4	TRBJ2-3	.	TGTGCCAGCAGCCCGAAGGCGTGGGGCACAGATACGCAGTATTTT	CASSPKAWGTDTQYF
.	TRBV11-1	TRBJ2-1	.	TGTGCCAGCAGCCCAACGGCCGGGACCGTGGGCAATGAGCAGTTCTTC	CASSPTAGTVGNEQFF
many	TRBV19	TRBJ1-2	.	TGTGCCAGTAGAACCAACCCATCCCGGGACATCTATGGCTACACCTTC	CASRTNPSRDIYGYTF
few	TRBV12-3/TRBV12-4	TRBJ2-1	.	TGTGCCAGCAGTAGGGGCAGGGGCAATGAGCAGTTCTTC	CASSRGRGNEQFF
medium-sized	TRBV6-6	TRBJ2-7	TRBD2	TGTGCCAGCAGTTACTCGCCGGGAGGCCCGGACGAGCAGTACTTC	CASSYSPGGPDEQYF
few	TRBV25-1	TRBJ2-3	.	TGTGCCAGCAGTAGAAACACAGATACGCAGTATTTT	CASSRNTDTQYF
.	TRBV25-1	TRBJ2-3	.	TGTGCCATCAGCTTAGGTGGGCTGCCAGATACGCAGTATTTT	CAISLGGLPDTQYF
many	TRBV12-3/TRBV12-4	TRBJ2-2	.	TGTGCCACCCGGAAGGGGGACACCGGGGAGCTGTTTTTT	CATRKGDTGELFF
.	TRBV11-3	TRBJ2-2	.	TGTGCCAGCAGCTTAGTTAGCAACACCGGGGAGCTGTTTTTT	CASSLVSNTGELFF
many	TRBV5-5	TRBJ2-7	TRBD1	TGTGCCAGCAGCTTGGCCCGGACAGGGGAATCCTACGAGCAGTACTTC	CASSLARTGESYEQYF
.	TRBV19	TRBJ2-5	.	TGTGCCAGTAGTATAGATCCCCCAGGGGCCCAGTACTTC	CASSIDPPGAQYF
.	TRBV5-1	TRBJ2-5	.	TGCGCCAGCTATCCTAGCGACCAAGGGGAGACCCAGTACTTC	CASYPSDQGETQYF
few	TRBV18	TRBJ2-1	TRBD2	TGTGCCAGCTCACCTCGGACTAGCGGGAGTTGGAATGAGCAGTTCTTC	CASSPRTSGSWNEQFF
many	TRBV7-6	TRBJ2-5	.	TGTGCCAGCAGCTTCGGAGGGCAGGGGGAGACCCAGTACTTC	CASSFGGQGETQYF
.	TRBV4-2	TRBJ1-1	.	TGTGCCAGCAGCCAAGGTCACAGCGGGGGCGCGTCTGAAGCTTTCTTT	CASSQGHSGGASEAFF
.	TRBV2	TRBJ1-2	.	TGTGCCAGCACTGGAGCCTTGAACTATGGCCACACCTTC	CASTGALNYGHTF
.	TRBV4-1	TRBJ2-3	TRBD2	TGCGCCAGCAGCCCCCCCCCGGGACTAGCGGGACACACAGATACGCAGTATTTT	CASSPPPGLAGHTDTQYF